Following are 30 T cell receptor beta chains from one sample sequenced in a study of memory CD4+ T cells and cytomegalovirus serostatus. Single viable CD3+CD4+CD8-CD45RO+ cells were sorted as the memory CD4+ T cells. Using immunoSEQ multiplex PCR, the repertoire was profiled, and TCRdb retains in-frame clones only, with some absent. This sample has approximately 65,000 clones; roughly three quarters occur once, and the top ten carry roughly 1%. The sequenced sample was memory CD4+ T cells from blood. The receptors were gathered from an adult in good health and CMV-seronegative.

The rearrangement uses TRBV7-2 and TRBJ2-5; D is uncertain. Looked up from germline, CDR1 is SGHTA and CDR2 is FQGNSA. V was cut by 3 bases and J by 0 bases, with 5 bases left in between. CDR3 length: 13 residues. CDR3: CASSFADQETQYF. CDR3 bases: TGTGCCAGCAGCTTTGCGGACCAAGAGACCCAGTACTTC.

The chain carries TRBV6-8 and TRBJ1-2; 7 bases are a match to TRBD1. The V gene end was trimmed by 8 bases and the J gene end by 3 bases; junction bases not matched to a gene: 12. CDR1 and CDR2 from the germline V gene are MNHGY and SAAAGT. The CDR3 spans 15 residues. DNA of the CDR3: TGTGCCAGCCGGGAACCGGGACAGAAATACTATGGCTACACCTTC. Its translation: CASREPGQKYYGYTF.

The V call is TRBV6-6, the J call TRBJ1-1; TRBD1 might be the D (6 bases). The CDR3 runs 14 residues. The germline V and J ends were trimmed by 6 bases and 5 bases, with 16 bases remaining between them. The germline V gene encodes CDR1 MNHNY and CDR2 SVGAGI (reference sequence). The CDR3 is CASSRGWGQTEAFF. CDR3 in DNA: TGTGCCAGCAGCCGAGGTTGGGGACAAACTGAAGCTTTCTTT.

This clone appeared a few times. The chain combines TRBV10-3 with TRBJ1-3; D gene ambiguous. With 2 bases removed from V and 0 bases from J, the gap between germline ends came to 11 bases. From germline, CDR1 is ENHRY and CDR2 SYGVKD. This CDR3 is 16 amino acids long. CDR3 residues: CAISEQGPSSGNTIYF. As DNA, the CDR3 is TGTGCCATCAGTGAGCAAGGGCCGAGCTCTGGAAACACCATATATTTT.

This clone was recorded a few times. This chain connects TRBV18 to TRBJ1-2; D perhaps matches TRBD1 (6 bases). The CDR3 runs to 13 residues. CDR1 KGHSH and CDR2 LQKENI come from the germline V gene. V was trimmed by 3 bases and J by 5 bases, leaving 10 bases between them. Here the CDR3 DNA reads TGTGCCAGCTCACCCGACAGGAGATATGGCTACACCTTC. It encodes CASSPDRRYGYTF. The full variable domain, with the rest looked up from reference TRBV18 and TRBJ1-2, is NAGVMQNPRHLVRRRGQEARLRCSPMKGHSHVYWYRQLPEEGLKFMVYLQKENIIDESGMPKERFSAEFPKEGPSILRIQQVVRGDSAAYFCASSPDRRYGYTFGSGTRLTVV.

The V call is TRBV6-5, the J call TRBJ1-2; D unresolved. The V end lost 5 bases, the J end lost 2 bases, and 9 bases lay between the germline ends. From germline, CDR1 is MNHEY and CDR2 SVGAGI. The CDR3 spans 13 residues. The CDR3 bases are TGTGCCAGCAGTCCGGACGGAAACTATGGCTACACCTTC. Translating it yields CASSPDGNYGYTF.

This clone was recorded once. The chain carries TRBV5-1 and TRBJ2-1; 7 bases align to TRBD1. Germline V gene data show CDR1 as SGHRS and CDR2 as YFSETQ. Germline trimming cut 4 bases from V and 4 bases from J; bases unmatched to any gene: 8. The length of the CDR3 is 15 residues. The CDR3 nucleotides read TGCGCCAGCAGCGCCGGGACAGTGCTGTACAATGAGCAGTTCTTC. This translates into CASSAGTVLYNEQFF.

This clone has just a few counts. This chain joins TRBV19 and TRBJ2-1; no definite D call. The CDR3 loop spans 16 amino acids. In germline, CDR1 is LNHDA, CDR2 SQIVND (reference sequence). Trimming left V 3 bases short and J 4 bases short, with 16 bases between. The CDR3 bases are TGTGCCAGTAGTATTGAGGTGTCCCAGACGTACAATGAGCAGTTCTTC. Protein product: CASSIEVSQTYNEQFF.

This chain uses TRBV6-1 with TRBJ2-3; D uncertain. CDR1 is MNHNS and CDR2 is SASEGT in the germline V gene. The CDR3 covers 12 residues. Trimming removed 4 bases at V and 5 bases at J, with 7 bases between. The CDR3 protein is CASSVSRDTQYF. The DNA of the CDR3 is TGTGCCAGCAGTGTCTCCCGAGATACGCAGTATTTT.

J is TRBJ1-3 and V is TRBV14; D remains ambiguous. V was shortened by 4 bases and J by 4 bases, with 8 bases between the two germline ends. The CDR3 contains 13 residues. CDR1 and CDR2 from the germline V gene are SGHDN and FVKESK. The DNA of the CDR3 is TGTGCCAGCAGCCCGGTAGGAGGAAACACCATATATTTT. Amino acid sequence: CASSPVGGNTIYF.

The chain has TRBV5-1 and TRBJ1-1; the D gene is possibly TRBD1 (5 bases). The CDR3 is 16 residues long. V was trimmed by 1 base and J by 0 bases, leaving 13 bases between them. Germline V gene data show CDR1 as SGHRS and CDR2 as YFSETQ. The DNA for the CDR3 is TGCGCCAGCAGCTTGAGGTCGGCAGGGATGAACACTGAAGCTTTCTTT. This gives the protein CASSLRSAGMNTEAFF.

The chain carries TRBV9 and TRBJ2-1; 7 positions agree with TRBD1. V shed 2 bases and J 8 bases; nucleotides not matched to a gene: 10. The CDR3 is 15 amino acids. The V gene's germline CDR1 is SGDLS and CDR2 YYNGEE. CDR3 in amino acids: CASSVNTDRAHEQFF. CDR3 coding DNA: TGTGCCAGCAGCGTCAACACCGACAGGGCCCATGAGCAGTTCTTC. Together with reference TRBV9 and TRBJ2-1, the CDR3 gives the full variable domain: DSGVTQTPKHLITATGQRVTLRCSPRSGDLSVYWYQQSLDQGLQFLIQYYNGEERAKGNILERFSAQQFPDLHSELNLSSLELGDSALYFCASSVNTDRAHEQFFGPGTRLTVL.

The V call is TRBV4-2, the J call TRBJ2-2; 14 bases fit TRBD2. After removal of 1 base from V and 4 bases from J, the junction contained 5 bases not matched to a gene. The CDR3 totals 18 residues. Germline V gene data show CDR1 as LGHNA and CDR2 as YNFKEQ. CDR3 DNA sequence: TGTGCCAGCAGCCAAGCCCACGGACTAGCGGGAGGCACCGGGGAGCTGTTTTTT. Encoded protein: CASSQAHGLAGGTGELFF.

This clone occurred once. V gene TRBV4-1 combines with J gene TRBJ2-1, with TRBD2 identical over 7 bases. The CDR3 consists of 15 residues. After removal of 1 base from V and 4 bases from J, the junction contained 4 bases not matched to a gene. CDR1 is MGHRA and CDR2 is YSYEKL in the germline V gene. The CDR3 coding sequence is TGCGCCAGCAGCCAAGGTACTAGCGAATACAATGAGCAGTTCTTC. Its protein is CASSQGTSEYNEQFF.

The rearrangement joins TRBV6-1 to TRBJ2-5, with D possibly matching TRBD1 (5 bases). CDR3 length equals 14 residues. Germline V lookup: CDR1 MNHNS, CDR2 SASEGT. Trimming took off 7 bases at V and 4 bases at J, with 16 bases between the two ends. The CDR3 DNA follows: TGTGCCAGCACCGTAGGGGTGTCGAGAGAGACCCAGTACTTC. Translating it yields CASTVGVSRETQYF.

V is TRBV6-6 and J is TRBJ1-5, with a weak D call TRBD1 (6 bases). Trimming stripped 5 bases from V and 6 bases from J, with 17 bases between. CDR3 length equals 15 residues. The V gene's germline CDR1 is MNHNY and CDR2 SVGAGI (reference sequence). Here the CDR3 reads CASSPSGGQVQPQHF. For the CDR3, the DNA is TGTGCCAGCAGTCCAAGCGGGGGGCAGGTTCAGCCCCAGCATTTT.

This rearrangement joins TRBV14 to TRBJ1-2, with a tentative D call TRBD1 (6 bases). Trimming left V 0 bases short and J 7 bases short, with 9 bases between. The CDR3 loop spans 13 amino acids. Germline V CDR1 and CDR2: SGHDN, FVKESK. This CDR3 is CASSQDRGSGYTF. CDR3 bases: TGTGCCAGCAGCCAAGACAGGGGTTCTGGCTACACCTTC.

This clone was counted only a few times. Other DNA sequences of this sample code for an identical CDR3. This sequence joins TRBV6-4 and TRBJ2-2, with a tentative D call TRBD1 (6 bases). The CDR3 is 14 residues long. Per the germline V gene, CDR1 is MRHNA and CDR2 is SNTAGT. Trimming took 6 bases from V and 5 from J, leaving 13 bases between them. The CDR3 nucleotides read TGTGCCAGCAGCGACACGGACAGAACCGGGGAGCTGTTTTTT. This encodes CASSDTDRTGELFF.

The J gene is TRBJ1-2, the V gene TRBV7-3; D might be TRBD1 (5 bases). Germline loops: CDR1 SGHTA, CDR2 FQGTGA. The CDR3 length is 16 residues. Trimming took 2 bases from V and 3 from J, leaving 16 bases between them. CDR3 region: CASSLRGGGQYYGYTF. The CDR3 DNA reads as TGTGCCAGCAGCTTACGGGGGGGTGGCCAATACTATGGCTACACCTTC.

This clone was detected once. The CDR3 is CASSFLGGSNTGELFF. The CDR3 DNA reads TGTGCCAGCAGTTTCCTCGGGGGTTCGAACACCGGGGAGCTGTTTTTT. The V gene is TRBV27, the J gene TRBJ2-2, with TRBD2 as a possible D gene (6 bases). The V end was cut by 3 bases, the J end by 0 bases, with 11 bases between. Looked up from germline, CDR1 is MNHEY and CDR2 is SMNVEV (reference sequence). CDR3 size: 16 residues.

This rearrangement joins TRBV11-2 to TRBJ1-1; D gene unclear. Germline V gene lookup returns CDR1 SGHAT and CDR2 FQNNGV. V was cut by 2 bases and J by 1 base, with 8 bases left in between. The CDR3 runs to 14 residues. The CDR3 is CASSLNFENTEAFF. Written as DNA, the CDR3 is TGTGCCAGCAGCTTAAACTTTGAGAACACTGAAGCTTTCTTT.

V is TRBV7-8 and J is TRBJ1-5, with D perhaps TRBD1 (5 bases). V was cut by 5 bases and J by 5 bases, with 13 bases left in between. The germline V gene encodes CDR1 SGHVS and CDR2 FQNEAQ. The CDR3 spans 14 residues. In DNA, the CDR3 is TGTGCCAGCAGCGTGTCACGGGGGGATCAGCCCCAGCATTTT. Its translation is CASSVSRGDQPQHF.

The chain joins TRBV10-3 to TRBJ2-1, with 10 bases lining up with TRBD2. Germline V gene sequence: CDR1 ENHRY, CDR2 SYGVKD. V gave up 0 bases and J gave up 8 bases; unmatched junction bases: 7. The CDR3 contains 16 residues. This CDR3 is CAISESLASGSDEQFF. The CDR3 bases are TGTGCCATCAGTGAGTCTTTGGCTAGCGGGAGCGATGAGCAGTTCTTC.

The chain carries TRBV6-5 and TRBJ1-3; weak D call: TRBD1 (5 bases). V was pared by 10 bases and J by 0 bases, with 16 bases between. CDR1 and CDR2 (germline): MNHEY, SVGAGI. There are 15 residues in the CDR3. Written as DNA, the CDR3 is TGTGCCATCAACCCCCGGGGGGACTCTGGAAACACCATATATTTT. It codes for CAINPRGDSGNTIYF.

CDR3 DNA sequence: TGTGCCAGCAGTTACTCGAGGGCCGGGGGAAGCACTGAAGCTTTCTTT. Translation gives CASSYSRAGGSTEAFF. The chain couples TRBV6-5 to TRBJ1-1, with a possible D match to TRBD1 (5 bases). Trimming removed 0 bases from V and 4 bases from J, with 15 bases in between. Per the germline V gene, CDR1 is MNHEY and CDR2 is SVGAGI. The CDR3 covers 16 residues.

The chain couples TRBV18 to TRBJ1-5; no clear D. V was shortened by 4 bases and J by 1 base, with 5 bases between the two germline ends. The CDR3 length is 13 residues. Germline V gene sequence: CDR1 KGHSH, CDR2 LQKENI. The CDR3 protein is CASSRSSNQPQHF. Here the CDR3 DNA reads TGTGCCAGCTCACGGTCCAGCAATCAGCCCCAGCATTTT.

This chain connects TRBV5-1 to TRBJ1-6; weak D call: TRBD1 (6 bases). V lost 0 bases and J 6 bases, leaving 10 bases between the germline ends. Germline V CDR1 and CDR2: SGHRS, YFSETQ. The length of the CDR3 is 15 residues. CDR3 protein: CASSLEPGVNSPLHF. The CDR3 DNA reads TGCGCCAGCAGCTTGGAGCCAGGGGTTAATTCACCCCTCCACTTT.

This clone showed up just a few times. The rearrangement joins TRBV18 to TRBJ2-7, with 8 bases lining up with TRBD1. V lost 0 bases and J lost 3; bases outside the gene matches: 1. There are 14 residues in the CDR3. Germline V lookup: CDR1 KGHSH, CDR2 LQKENI. The CDR3 bases are TGTGCCAGCTCACCACCGGGGACAGGCTACGAGCAGTACTTC. Translating gives CASSPPGTGYEQYF.

V and J are TRBV6-6 and TRBJ2-3; TRBD2 matches 13 bases. With 4 bases clipped from V and 3 bases from J, the junction kept 1 base outside the gene matches. In germline, CDR1 is MNHNY, CDR2 SVGAGI (reference sequence). This CDR3 comprises 15 residues. The CDR3 protein is CASSLGLAGTDTQYF. For the CDR3, the DNA is TGTGCCAGCAGTTTGGGACTAGCGGGAACAGATACGCAGTATTTT.

This sequence joins TRBV10-1 and TRBJ2-7; D is ambiguous. Germline assignment: CDR1 WNHNN and CDR2 SYGVQD (reference sequence). This CDR3 contains 13 residues. V lost 2 bases to trimming and J lost 3 bases, with 8 bases between them. The CDR3 loop reads CASSEDNSYEQYF. The CDR3 nucleotides read TGCGCCAGCAGTGAGGACAATAGCTACGAGCAGTACTTC.